Below are 28 T cell receptor beta chains sequenced from a single sample in a study of cytotoxic CD8 clonotypes in ibrutinib-treated CLL. Sequencing was performed with immunoSEQ multiplex PCR; in TCRdb, only in-frame clones are kept and a portion is missing. The sample carries under 75,000 clones, approximately 71% recorded once. Specimen: PBMCs, collected after 12 months of ibrutinib treatment. All receptors derive from a human donor with chronic lymphocytic leukemia.

The chain carries TRBV5-5 and TRBJ2-5, with D hard to call. The CDR3 length is 13 residues. Trimming left V 4 bases short and J 1 base short, with 8 bases between. CDR1 and CDR2 from the germline V gene are SGHKS and YYEKEE (reference sequence). CDR3 in DNA: TGTGCCAGCAGCCCTCCGGCCCAAGAGACCCAGTACTTC. Residues: CASSPPAQETQYF. Based on the CDR3 plus reference TRBV5-5 and TRBJ2-5, the full variable domain is DAGVTQSPTHLIKTRGQQVTLRCSPISGHKSVSWYQQVLGQGPQFIFQYYEKEERGRGNFPDRFSARQFPNYSSELNVNALLLGDSALYLCASSPPAQETQYFGPGTRLLVL.

In this sample, this clone turned up a few times. The V gene is TRBV11-2, the J gene TRBJ1-4; the D gene is possibly TRBD1 (6 bases). The V and J ends lost 2 bases and 1 base respectively, with 14 bases between them. This CDR3 is built from 17 residues. Germline V CDR1 and CDR2: SGHAT, FQNNGV. CDR3 amino acids: CASSLRGSDRTNEKLFF. Here the CDR3 DNA reads TGTGCCAGCAGCTTAAGGGGGTCGGACAGAACTAATGAAAAACTGTTTTTT.

The V gene is TRBV5-6, the J gene TRBJ2-7; 9 positions match TRBD2. The CDR3 loop spans 14 amino acids. Trimming removed 2 bases from V and 3 bases from J; junction bases left unmatched: 3. CDR1 and CDR2 (germline): SGHDT, YYEEEE. The CDR3 spells CASSFSAGGYEQYF. The CDR3 DNA sequence: TGTGCCAGCAGCTTCTCAGCGGGAGGCTACGAGCAGTACTTC.

The genes are TRBV27 and TRBJ2-1, with D perhaps matching TRBD1 (6 bases). CDR3 length: 12 residues. Germline CDR1 is MNHEY and CDR2 is SMNVEV (reference sequence). The V end was cut by 4 bases, the J end by 9 bases, with 10 bases between. The CDR3 loop reads CASSSQGTEQFF. The CDR3, as DNA: TGTGCCAGCAGTTCACAGGGAACTGAGCAGTTCTTC.

The chain employs TRBV28 and TRBJ1-3; a possible D gene is TRBD1 (5 bases). The CDR3 loop spans 14 amino acids. CDR1 and CDR2 (germline): MDHEN, SYDVKM. V was pared by 4 bases and J by 2 bases, with 9 bases between. CDR3 protein: CASSSIGAGNTIYF. As DNA, the CDR3 is TGTGCCAGCAGTTCGATAGGGGCTGGAAACACCATATATTTT. Supplemented by reference TRBV28 and TRBJ1-3, the full variable domain reads DVKVTQSSRYLVKRTGEKVFLECVQDMDHENMFWYRQDPGLGLRLIYFSYDVKMKEKGDIPEGYSVSREKKERFSLILESASTNQTSMYLCASSSIGAGNTIYFGEGSWLTVV.

For the CDR3, the DNA is TGTGCCAGCAGTTTATACGGCCCACCACAGGAGACCCAGTACTTC. It encodes CASSLYGPPQETQYF. This chain connects TRBV27 to TRBJ2-5; D not certain. The V gene's germline CDR1 is MNHEY and CDR2 SMNVEV (reference sequence). Trimming cost V 1 base and J 5 bases, with 14 bases left between them. This CDR3 region has 15 residues.

The genes are TRBV15 and TRBJ1-2; D unclear. The CDR3 spans 14 residues. V shed 1 base and J shed 0 bases, with 6 bases lying between them. CDR1 and CDR2 from the germline V gene are LNHNV and YYDKDF (reference sequence). The CDR3 protein is CATSRGRANYGYTF. The CDR3 coding sequence is TGTGCCACCAGCAGAGGGAGGGCTAACTATGGCTACACCTTC.

The gene calls are TRBV27 and TRBJ2-7; TRBD2 is a possible D gene (5 bases). V lost 6 bases, J lost 2 bases, and 14 bases lay in between. The germline CDR1 and CDR2 sequences are MNHEY and SMNVEV (reference sequence). The CDR3 loop spans 14 amino acids. CDR3 nucleotides: TGTGCCAGCAGCCCTCTACCGGGGACCTACGAGCAGTACTTC. The encoded protein is CASSPLPGTYEQYF.

This clone was seen at least ten times. V is TRBV28 and J is TRBJ1-5, with 7 nucleotides matching TRBD1. CDR3 size: 15 residues. Germline V gene lookup returns CDR1 MDHEN and CDR2 SYDVKM. V lost 6 bases to trimming and J lost 1 base; unmatched junction nucleotides: 6. CDR3 sequence: CASSLLTGSNQPQHF. The CDR3 coding sequence is TGTGCCAGCAGCTTGTTGACAGGGAGCAATCAGCCCCAGCATTTT.

V usage is TRBV4-1 and J usage is TRBJ2-5, with 11 nucleotides matching TRBD1. The CDR3 is made up of 15 amino acids. Per germline, CDR1 MGHRA and CDR2 YSYEKL. The V gene end was trimmed by 4 bases and the J gene end by 1 base; junction bases not matched to a gene: 2. The CDR3 region has the DNA TGCGCCAGCAGCCCTGGACAGGGGGCCCAAGAGACCCAGTACTTC. Translating gives CASSPGQGAQETQYF.

The V gene is TRBV18, the J gene TRBJ1-2; 10 bases fit TRBD1. CDR1 is KGHSH, CDR2 LQKENI, per germline. The length of the CDR3 is 18 residues. V dropped 3 bases and J dropped 1; count of bases not matched to a gene: 11. CDR3 amino acids: CASSPLPGTGVNNYGYTF. The CDR3 coding sequence is TGTGCCAGCTCACCTCTTCCCGGGACAGGGGTCAATAACTATGGCTACACCTTC.

The table lists this clone with a few counts. This chain connects TRBV27 to TRBJ2-7; 7 bases are shared with TRBD1. With 5 bases clipped from V and 3 bases from J, the junction kept 13 bases outside the gene matches. Germline-derived CDR1 and CDR2 are MNHEY and SMNVEV (reference sequence). The CDR3 consists of 16 residues. The CDR3: CASSPRPTGIVYEQYF. The CDR3 DNA reads as TGTGCCAGCAGTCCCCGCCCGACAGGGATCGTCTACGAGCAGTACTTC.

The V and J genes are TRBV6-5 and TRBJ2-6, with D perhaps TRBD2 (5 bases). This CDR3 is 15 amino acids long. Trimming removed 3 bases from V and 2 bases from J, with 8 bases in between. The germline CDR1 and CDR2 sequences are MNHEY and SVGAGI. The CDR3, as DNA: TGTGCCAGCAGTTATAGCGAAACTGGGGCCAACGTCCTGACTTTC. Residues: CASSYSETGANVLTF.

The chain uses TRBV2 and TRBJ2-3; 9 bases agree with TRBD1. J lost 2 bases, V lost 7 bases, and 13 bases had no gene match. The CDR3 contains 17 residues. CDR1 is SNHLY and CDR2 is FYNNEI in the germline V gene. DNA of the CDR3: TGTGCCAGCATGCCCATATGGACAGGGGAGATCACAGATACGCAGTATTTT. Its translation is CASMPIWTGEITDTQYF. The whole variable domain, remainder taken from reference TRBV2 and TRBJ2-3, is EPEVTQTPSHQVTQMGQEVILRCVPISNHLYFYWYRQILGQKVEFLVSFYNNEISEKSEIFDDQFSVERPDGSNFTLKIRSTKLEDSAMYFCASMPIWTGEITDTQYFGPGTRLTVL.

V and J are TRBV5-4 and TRBJ2-5, with 13 bases matching TRBD2. The CDR3 extends over 17 amino acids. The V and J ends lost 2 bases and 3 bases, in that order; junction bases with no gene match: 7. CDR1 and CDR2 (germline): SGHNT, YYREEE (reference sequence). The CDR3 reads CASSFAGLAGVKETQYF. The CDR3 nucleotides are TGTGCCAGCAGCTTTGCTGGACTAGCGGGAGTAAAAGAGACCCAGTACTTC. Looking up the rest from reference TRBV5-4 and TRBJ2-5 gives the full variable domain: ETGVTQSPTHLIKTRGQQVTLRCSSQSGHNTVSWYQQALGQGPQFIFQYYREEENGRGNFPPRFSGLQFPNYSSELNVNALELDDSALYLCASSFAGLAGVKETQYFGPGTRLLVL.

The chain uses TRBV27 and TRBJ2-4, with D possibly being TRBD1 (5 bases). This CDR3 spans 14 amino acids. Trimming took off 6 bases at V and 1 base at J, with 10 bases between the two ends. CDR1 and CDR2 (germline): MNHEY, SMNVEV (reference sequence). The CDR3 nucleotides read TGTGCCAGCAGAGGGGTTGGGGCCAAAAACATTCAGTACTTC. It translates to CASRGVGAKNIQYF.

The gene calls are TRBV10-3 and TRBJ1-3, with 7 nucleotides matching TRBD1. V was clipped by 7 bases and J by 3 bases; unmatched bases: 6. The CDR3 extends over 14 amino acids. Germline assignment: CDR1 ENHRY and CDR2 SYGVKD. The CDR3 DNA is TGTGCCATCACGTCCCGGGACAGTGGAAACACCATATATTTT. Translating gives CAITSRDSGNTIYF.

This clone was counted many times. The chain links TRBV30 to TRBJ2-7, with 7 bases lining up with TRBD1. CDR1 and CDR2 (germline): GTSNPN, SVGIG (reference sequence). This CDR3 spans 12 amino acids. The V segment lost 3 bases and the J segment 6 bases; nucleotides outside the gene matches: 5. The CDR3 spells CAWRRGPSEQYF. The CDR3 DNA reads TGTGCCTGGAGAAGGGGGCCTAGCGAGCAGTACTTC.

This rearrangement joins TRBV2 to TRBJ2-7; D unclear. The germline CDR1 and CDR2 sequences are SNHLY and FYNNEI. This CDR3 has 14 residues. V shed 1 base and J shed 3 bases, with 10 bases lying between them. The CDR3 loop is CASSEGLVGYEQYF. The CDR3 DNA reads TGTGCCAGCAGTGAAGGTCTAGTTGGCTACGAGCAGTACTTC.

V gene TRBV9 combines with J gene TRBJ2-2; possible D gene TRBD2, 6 bases. CDR1 and CDR2 from the germline V gene are SGDLS and YYNGEE. Trimming pared 5 bases from V and 3 bases from J, leaving 17 bases between. The CDR3 is made up of 16 amino acids. The CDR3 reads CASSVRRDSDTGELFF. CDR3 coding DNA: TGTGCCAGCAGTGTCCGGCGGGATTCGGACACCGGGGAGCTGTTTTTT.

J is TRBJ1-3 and V is TRBV15; D call uncertain. From germline, CDR1 is LNHNV and CDR2 YYDKDF (reference sequence). The V end lost 0 bases, the J end lost 2 bases, and 8 bases lay between the germline ends. This CDR3 comprises 15 residues. CDR3 loop: CATSRDGQAGNTIYF. The DNA for the CDR3 is TGTGCCACCAGCAGAGATGGGCAGGCTGGAAACACCATATATTTT.

The V call is TRBV5-4, the J call TRBJ1-2; 7 bases are shared with TRBD1. After removal of 4 bases from V and 7 bases from J, the junction contained 13 bases not matched to a gene. Per germline, CDR1 SGHNT and CDR2 YYREEE (reference sequence). This CDR3 is built from 15 residues. CDR3 DNA: TGTGCCAGCAGCCCGAGCCTCGACAGGGTGATTGGCTACACCTTC. Translation gives CASSPSLDRVIGYTF.

The chain recombines TRBV11-2 with TRBJ2-1; D is undetermined. The CDR3 is 15 residues long. The V end lost 4 bases, the J end lost 6 bases, and 16 bases lay between the germline ends. Germline V CDR1 and CDR2: SGHAT, FQNNGV. The CDR3 DNA reads as TGTGCCAGCAGCTCCCTCCAGCTCACCTCCAATGAGCAGTTCTTC. Amino acids: CASSSLQLTSNEQFF.

This chain links TRBV4-3 with TRBJ2-7; D is unresolved. Deletions cut 1 base from V and 1 base from J, with 11 bases between. CDR3 length equals 15 residues. Germline V gene data show CDR1 as LGHNA and CDR2 as YSLEER. The CDR3 nucleotides read TGCGCCAGCAGCCAAGGGATGGCACCTTCCTACGAGCAGTACTTC. Protein: CASSQGMAPSYEQYF.

This clone was picked up a small number of times. The genes are TRBV5-1 and TRBJ2-7, with 10 bases identical to TRBD2. The CDR3 loop spans 15 amino acids. Germline CDR1 SGHRS, CDR2 YFSETQ. J was trimmed by 2 bases and V by 5 bases; bases with no gene match: 7. CDR3 sequence (DNA): TGCGCCAGCAGACAGACTAGCGGGCCTACCTACGAGCAGTACTTC. Its protein product is CASRQTSGPTYEQYF.

The V call is TRBV7-9, the J call TRBJ2-3; D gene uncertain. Deletions cut 1 base from V and 2 bases from J, with 10 bases between. From germline, CDR1 is SEHNR and CDR2 FQNEAQ (reference sequence). This CDR3 is 15 amino acids long. The CDR3 loop is CASSLDGKDTDTQYF. CDR3 DNA sequence: TGTGCCAGCAGCTTAGACGGAAAGGACACAGATACGCAGTATTTT.

This clone showed up just once. The chain links TRBV7-9 to TRBJ2-2; TRBD2 matches 11 bases. The CDR3 contains 16 residues. CDR1 and CDR2 from the germline V gene are SEHNR and FQNEAQ (reference sequence). The J segment lost 2 bases and the V segment lost 5 bases, leaving 4 bases of the junction unmatched. CDR3 region: CASSVGTSGNTGELFF. In nucleotides, the CDR3 is TGTGCCAGCAGCGTCGGGACTAGCGGAAACACCGGGGAGCTGTTTTTT.

J is TRBJ1-2 and V is TRBV7-2; possibly TRBD1 for D (5 bases). The germline V and J ends were trimmed by 5 bases and 3 bases, with 16 bases remaining between them. Germline V gene lookup returns CDR1 SGHTA and CDR2 FQGNSA. The CDR3 runs 15 residues. The CDR3 region has the DNA TGTGCCAGCAGCACTGGAGCAGGGAGGGACTATGGCTACACCTTC. Its translation: CASSTGAGRDYGYTF.